A single sample gave rise to the 22 T cell receptor beta chains below, sequenced in a study of T-cell reconstitution after alpha-beta-depleted transplantation in children. The library targeted TCRbeta and was prepared with unique molecular identifiers. TCRdb ran MiXCR on the PCR reads and lists one entry per CDR3 protein. There are about 500,000 distinct CDR3 sequences in the sample; 30% to 35% occur only once, and under 3% lies in the top ten. Sample: PBMCs from the stem cell graft donor, taken from the stem cell graft. The receptors were gathered from a human donor who donated a stem cell graft to a child with aplastic anemia.

V usage is TRBV20-1 and J usage is TRBJ1-2; D gene ambiguous. The V and J ends lost 5 bases and 4 bases respectively, with 5 bases between them. Germline values: CDR1 DFQATT, CDR2 SNEGSKA (reference sequence). This CDR3 is 10 amino acids long. CDR3 bases: TGCAGTGCTTCCTCCTATGGCTACACCTTC. Encoded protein: CSASSYGYTF.

This clonotype has more than one count but fewer than ten. This chain links TRBV5-1 with TRBJ2-7, with 10 bases identical to TRBD2. Per germline, CDR1 SGHRS and CDR2 YFSETQ. CDR3 length equals 14 residues. The J segment lost 5 bases and the V segment lost 5 bases, leaving 7 bases of the junction unmatched. The CDR3 spells CASSMSGTSDEQYV. The CDR3 DNA follows: TGCGCCAGCAGTATGTCCGGGACTAGCGACGAGCAGTACGTC.

This clonotype has a handful of counts. The chain joins TRBV12-3 or TRBV12-4 to TRBJ2-7, with a weak D call TRBD2 (6 bases). The V end lost 2 bases, the J end lost 0 bases, and 8 bases lay between the germline ends. The length of the CDR3 is 14 residues. CDR3 in DNA: TGTGCCAGCAGTTTATTCGGGGGCTCCTACGAGCAGTACTTC. Encoded protein: CASSLFGGSYEQYF.

This clonotype was recorded a few times. The CDR3 DNA sequence: TGTGCCAGCAGGCAAAAACCGGGACCAGACTACGAGCAGTACTTC. Translating gives CASRQKPGPDYEQYF. The chain uses TRBV3-1 and TRBJ2-7; D is possibly TRBD1 or TRBD2 (5 bases each). The CDR3 has 15 residues. Germline-derived CDR1 and CDR2 are LGHDT and YNNKEL (reference sequence). V dropped 6 bases and J dropped 3 bases, with 18 bases sitting between them.

This clonotype was detected only a few times. V is TRBV5-1 and J is TRBJ1-1; the D is unclear. Trimming cost V 3 bases and J 1 base, with 7 bases left between them. CDR1 and CDR2 from the germline V gene are SGHRS and YFSETQ. The CDR3 is made up of 13 amino acids. CDR3 DNA sequence: TGCGCCAGCAGCTATACACGGAACACTGAAGCTTTCTTT. Encoded protein: CASSYTRNTEAFF.

This clonotype was recorded a few times. The chain uses TRBV6-2 or TRBV6-3 and TRBJ1-1; D uncertain. V lost 2 bases and J 1 base, leaving 8 bases between the germline ends. In germline, CDR1 is MNHEY, CDR2 SVGEGT. This CDR3 is 14 amino acids long. The CDR3 loop is CASSYNKGNTEAFF. In nucleotides, the CDR3 is TGTGCCAGCAGTTACAATAAGGGGAACACTGAAGCTTTCTTT.

The CDR3 DNA sequence: TGTGCCTGGAGTGTCGGGGGGCAAGCCAAAAACATTCAGTACTTC. Translated: CAWSVGGQAKNIQYF. V usage is TRBV30 and J usage is TRBJ2-4; tentatively, D is TRBD2 (7 bases). CDR1 and CDR2 from the germline V gene are GTSNPN and SVGIG (reference sequence). Between the trimmed V and J ends, which lost 0 bases and 0 bases, there was a span of 9 bases. The CDR3 extends over 15 amino acids. Complete variable domain (other parts from reference TRBV30 and TRBJ2-4): SQTIHQWPATLVQPVGSPLSLECTVEGTSNPNLYWYRQAAGRGLQLLFYSVGIGQISSEVPQNLSASRPQDRQFILSSKKLLLSDSGFYLCAWSVGGQAKNIQYFGAGTRLSVL.

The chain links TRBV20-1 to TRBJ2-1, with 10 positions matching TRBD2. CDR1 is DFQATT, CDR2 SNEGSKA, per germline (reference sequence). The CDR3 consists of 17 residues. After removal of 2 bases from V and 0 bases from J, the junction contained 7 bases not matched to a gene. The CDR3: CSARPSGRTFSYNEQFF. The DNA for the CDR3 is TGCAGTGCTAGACCTAGCGGGAGAACGTTCTCCTACAATGAGCAGTTCTTC.

The genes are TRBV29-1 and TRBJ1-1; TRBD1 matches 7 bases. The J segment lost 10 bases and the V segment lost 3 bases, leaving 5 bases of the junction unmatched. The CDR3 is made up of 11 amino acids. In germline, CDR1 is SQVTM, CDR2 ANQGSEA. The CDR3 DNA is TGCAGCGTTGATGGACAGGCTGGAGCTTTCTTT. As protein: CSVDGQAGAFF.

There are a few counts of this clonotype. The V and J genes are TRBV29-1 and TRBJ1-2; D remains ambiguous. V lost 1 base and J 8 bases, leaving 38 bases between the germline ends. The germline gives CDR1 SQVTM, CDR2 ANQGSEA. This CDR3 spans 21 amino acids. The DNA for the CDR3 is TGCAGCGTTGAAGGAGGATCCTCAGACGGTAGTGTAATACGGGGATCGGACGGCTACACCTTC. This encodes CSVEGGSSDGSVIRGSDGYTF.

The V gene is TRBV15, the J gene TRBJ1-4; TRBD1 is a possible D gene (6 bases). The V end lost 8 bases, the J end lost 8 bases, and 15 bases lay between the germline ends. Germline values: CDR1 LNHNV, CDR2 YYDKDF (reference sequence). This CDR3 has 13 amino acids. The CDR3 here is CATQGRGGEKLFF. CDR3 DNA sequence: TGTGCCACCCAAGGCAGGGGAGGGGAAAAACTGTTTTTT.

This chain links TRBV15 with TRBJ2-6; 9 nucleotides align to TRBD1. The CDR3 runs to 13 residues. Looked up from germline, CDR1 is LNHNV and CDR2 is YYDKDF (reference sequence). Trimming cost V 8 bases and J 8 bases; bases outside gene matches: 4. The CDR3 DNA reads TGTGCCACCGGGACAGGGACGTCCAACGTCCTGACTTTC. This gives the protein CATGTGTSNVLTF.

The rearrangement uses TRBV7-2 and TRBJ2-1, with D maybe TRBD1 (5 bases). V was trimmed by 8 bases and J by 9 bases, leaving 23 bases between them. This CDR3 contains 15 residues. CDR1 and CDR2 (germline): SGHTA, FQGNSA. This CDR3 reads CASGEMAKGFSEQFF. The CDR3 nucleotides are TGTGCCAGCGGTGAGATGGCTAAGGGGTTCAGTGAGCAGTTCTTC. Filled out from reference TRBV7-2 and TRBJ2-1, the complete variable domain reads GAGVSQSPSNKVTEKGKDVELRCDPISGHTALYWYRQSLGQGLEFLIYFQGNSAPDKSGLPSDRFSAERTGGSVSTLTIQRTQQEDSAVYLCASGEMAKGFSEQFFGPGTRLTVL.

The V and J genes are TRBV29-1 and TRBJ2-3; D may be TRBD2 (6 bases). The CDR3 consists of 16 residues. Trimming left V 4 bases short and J 4 bases short, with 21 bases between. Germline V gene lookup returns CDR1 SQVTM and CDR2 ANQGSEA. The CDR3 region has the DNA TGCAGCGTTGTTATTGGCGCGGGAAGTGCCCCAGATACGCAGTATTTT. Encoded protein: CSVVIGAGSAPDTQYF.

The genes are TRBV20-1 and TRBJ2-1; D not resolved. Trimming removed 0 bases from V and 8 bases from J, with 17 bases in between. In germline, CDR1 is DFQATT, CDR2 SNEGSKA (reference sequence). This CDR3 comprises 15 residues. CDR3: CSAREFGPRKDEQFF. The CDR3 DNA sequence: TGCAGTGCTAGAGAATTCGGACCCCGCAAGGATGAGCAGTTCTTC.

This clonotype was detected a few times. The chain couples TRBV6-5 to TRBJ1-2; 9 nucleotides align to TRBD1. Germline lookup yields CDR1 MNHEY and CDR2 SVGAGI. This CDR3 region has 13 residues. V was pared by 2 bases and J by 6 bases, with 1 base of the junction left unmatched. CDR3: CASSYGQGNGYTF. CDR3 bases: TGTGCCAGCAGTTACGGACAGGGGAATGGCTACACCTTC.

This clonotype was detected only once. V usage is TRBV21-1 and J usage is TRBJ1-4; TRBD1 is the table's D call and was not checked against the DNA. TRBV21-1 has pseudogene status. The CDR3 runs 10 residues. This chain's CDR3 is CASTKGPAFF. The CDR3 DNA is TGTGCCAGCACCAAGGGACCGGCTTTTTTT.

This clonotype appeared a few times. This chain joins TRBV18 and TRBJ2-7; TRBD1 matches 10 bases. Germline V lookup: CDR1 KGHSH, CDR2 LQKENI. J lost 5 bases, V lost 4 bases, and 5 bases had no gene match. The CDR3 runs 14 residues. CDR3 region: CASSLRQGAHEQYV. CDR3 coding DNA: TGTGCCAGCTCACTCCGACAGGGGGCCCACGAGCAGTACGTC.

The V gene is TRBV11-2, the J gene TRBJ2-7; 8 nucleotides agree with TRBD1. CDR1 and CDR2 (germline): SGHAT, FQNNGV. The CDR3 covers 14 residues. The V gene end was trimmed by 3 bases and the J gene end by 5 bases; junction bases not matched to a gene: 6. The CDR3 loop is CASSFGTGLHEQYF. The DNA for the CDR3 is TGTGCCAGCAGCTTCGGGACAGGTCTACACGAGCAGTACTTC. Full variable domain (rest looked up from reference TRBV11-2 and TRBJ2-7): EAGVAQSPRYKIIEKRQSVAFWCNPISGHATLYWYQQILGQGPKLLIQFQNNGVVDDSQLPKDRFSAERLKGVDSTLKIQPAKLEDSAVYLCASSFGTGLHEQYFGPGTRLTVT.

The CDR3 protein is CASSAGATEAFF. CDR3 in DNA: TGTGCCAGTAGTGCAGGGGCCACTGAAGCTTTCTTT. The chain is built from TRBV19 and TRBJ1-1; TRBD1 is a possible D gene (6 bases). CDR1 LNHDA and CDR2 SQIVND come from the germline V gene (reference sequence). The CDR3 covers 12 residues. Trimming pared 5 bases from V and 4 bases from J, leaving 8 bases between.

The rearrangement joins TRBV30 to TRBJ2-2; 10 bases agree with TRBD2. The germline gives CDR1 GTSNPN, CDR2 SVGIG (reference sequence). The CDR3 covers 15 residues. Unmatched junction bases numbered 3, after V lost 3 bases and J lost 2 bases. CDR3 DNA: TGTGCCTGGAGGGGACTAGCGCTAAACACCGGGGAGCTGTTTTTT. Encoded protein: CAWRGLALNTGELFF.

The V and J genes are TRBV7-9 and TRBJ1-2, with no clear D. The V end was cut by 1 base, the J end by 6 bases, with 12 bases between. Per germline, CDR1 SEHNR and CDR2 FQNEAQ (reference sequence). This CDR3 has 14 amino acids. This chain's CDR3 is CASSLGGAVDGYTF. CDR3 sequence (DNA): TGTGCCAGCAGCTTAGGAGGAGCCGTGGATGGCTACACCTTC. The full variable domain, its missing parts supplied by reference TRBV7-9 and TRBJ1-2, is DTGVSQNPRHKITKRGQNVTFRCDPISEHNRLYWYRQTLGQGPEFLTYFQNEAQLEKSRLLSDRFSAERPKGSFSTLEIQRTEQGDSAMYLCASSLGGAVDGYTFGSGTRLTVV.